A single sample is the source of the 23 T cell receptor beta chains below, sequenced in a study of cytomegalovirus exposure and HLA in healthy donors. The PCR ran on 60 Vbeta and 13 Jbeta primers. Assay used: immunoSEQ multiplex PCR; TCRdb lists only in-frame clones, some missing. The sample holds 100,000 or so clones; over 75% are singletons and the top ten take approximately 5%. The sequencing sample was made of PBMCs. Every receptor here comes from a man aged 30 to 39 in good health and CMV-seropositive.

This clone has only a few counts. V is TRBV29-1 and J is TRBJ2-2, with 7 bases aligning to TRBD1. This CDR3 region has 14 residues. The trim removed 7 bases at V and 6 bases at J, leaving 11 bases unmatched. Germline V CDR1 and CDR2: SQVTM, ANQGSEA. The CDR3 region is CSATTFTGAGELFF. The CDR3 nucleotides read TGCAGCGCAACGACCTTCACAGGGGCCGGGGAGCTGTTTTTT.

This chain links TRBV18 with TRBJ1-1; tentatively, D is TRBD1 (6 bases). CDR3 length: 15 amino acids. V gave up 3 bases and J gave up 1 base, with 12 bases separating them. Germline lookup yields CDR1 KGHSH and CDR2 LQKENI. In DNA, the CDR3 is TGTGCCAGCTCACCGCCGACAGGTGCGAACACTGAAGCTTTCTTT. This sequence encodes CASSPPTGANTEAFF.

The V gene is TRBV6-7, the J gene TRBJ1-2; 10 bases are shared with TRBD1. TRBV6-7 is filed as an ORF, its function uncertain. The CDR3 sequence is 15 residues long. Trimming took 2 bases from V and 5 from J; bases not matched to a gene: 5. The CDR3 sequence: CASSYPTGGPYGYTF. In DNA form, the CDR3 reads TGTGCCAGCAGTTACCCGACAGGGGGCCCTTATGGCTACACCTTC.

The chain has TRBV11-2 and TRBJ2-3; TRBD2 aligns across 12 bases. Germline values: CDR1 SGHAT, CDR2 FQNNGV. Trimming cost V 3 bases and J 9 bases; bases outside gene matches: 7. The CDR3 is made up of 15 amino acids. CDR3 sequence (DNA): TGTGCCAGCAGCTTTTTGGGACTAGCGGGTCCAACGCAGTATTTT. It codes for CASSFLGLAGPTQYF.

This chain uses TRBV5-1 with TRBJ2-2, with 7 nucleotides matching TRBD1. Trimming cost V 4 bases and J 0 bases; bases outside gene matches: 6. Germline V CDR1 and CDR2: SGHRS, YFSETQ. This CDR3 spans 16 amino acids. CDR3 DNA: TGCGCCAGCAGCAAATCCGGGACAGCGAACACCGGGGAGCTGTTTTTT. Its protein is CASSKSGTANTGELFF.

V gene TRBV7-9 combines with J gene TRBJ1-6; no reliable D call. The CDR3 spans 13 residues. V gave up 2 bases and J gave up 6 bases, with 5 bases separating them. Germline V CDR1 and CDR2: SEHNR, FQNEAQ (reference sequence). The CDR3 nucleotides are TGTGCCAGCAGCTTATATCCTAATTCACCCCTCCACTTT. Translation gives CASSLYPNSPLHF.

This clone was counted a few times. In DNA form, the CDR3 reads TGTGCCAGCAGCTCGGAGGGACTAGCTGATAATGAGCAGTTCTTC. Its translation is CASSSEGLADNEQFF. The V call is TRBV5-4, the J call TRBJ2-1; 9 bases are a match to TRBD2. The CDR3 extends over 15 amino acids. The germline V gene encodes CDR1 SGHNT and CDR2 YYREEE (reference sequence). Trimming removed 3 bases from V and 7 bases from J; junction bases left unmatched: 8.

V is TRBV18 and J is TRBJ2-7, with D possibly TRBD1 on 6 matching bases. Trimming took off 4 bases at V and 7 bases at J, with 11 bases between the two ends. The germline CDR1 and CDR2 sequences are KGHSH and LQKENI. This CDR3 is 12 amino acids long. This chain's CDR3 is CASSLTGLEQYF. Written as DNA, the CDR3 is TGTGCCAGCTCACTTACAGGGCTTGAGCAGTACTTC.

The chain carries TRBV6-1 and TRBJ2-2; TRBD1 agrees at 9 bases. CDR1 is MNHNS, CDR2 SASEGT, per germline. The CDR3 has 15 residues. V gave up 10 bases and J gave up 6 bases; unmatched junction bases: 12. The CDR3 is CATHRGQGFSGELFF. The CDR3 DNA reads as TGTGCCACCCACAGGGGGCAAGGTTTTTCCGGGGAGCTGTTTTTT.

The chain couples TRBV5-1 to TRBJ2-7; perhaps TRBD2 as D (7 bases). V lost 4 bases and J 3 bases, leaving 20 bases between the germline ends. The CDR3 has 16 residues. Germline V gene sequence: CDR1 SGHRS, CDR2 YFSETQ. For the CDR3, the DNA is TGCGCCAGCAGCCCGGGGGGCAGGGCCGATTTCTACGAGCAGTACTTC. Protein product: CASSPGGRADFYEQYF. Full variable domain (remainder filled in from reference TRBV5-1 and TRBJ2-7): KAGVTQTPRYLIKTRGQQVTLSCSPISGHRSVSWYQQTPGQGLQFLFEYFSETQRNKGNFPGRFSGRQFSNSRSEMNVSTLELGDSALYLCASSPGGRADFYEQYFGPGTRLTVT.

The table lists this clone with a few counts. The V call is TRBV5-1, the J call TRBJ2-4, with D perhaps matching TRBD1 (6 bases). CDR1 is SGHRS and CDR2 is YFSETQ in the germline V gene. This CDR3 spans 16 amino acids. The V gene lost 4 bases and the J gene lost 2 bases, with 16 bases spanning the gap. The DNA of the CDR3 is TGCGCCAGCAGCCTGTTACAGGGTTTTACCAAAAACATTCAGTACTTC. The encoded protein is CASSLLQGFTKNIQYF.

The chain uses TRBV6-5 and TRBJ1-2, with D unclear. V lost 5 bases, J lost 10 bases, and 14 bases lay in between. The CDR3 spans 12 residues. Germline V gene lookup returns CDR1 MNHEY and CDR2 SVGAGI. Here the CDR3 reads CASSESRSNYTF. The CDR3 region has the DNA TGTGCCAGCAGTGAAAGTCGGTCGAACTACACCTTC.

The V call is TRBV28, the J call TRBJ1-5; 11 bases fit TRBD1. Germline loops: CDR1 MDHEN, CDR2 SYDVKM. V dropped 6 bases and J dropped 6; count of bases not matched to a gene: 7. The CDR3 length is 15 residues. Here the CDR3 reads CASSWDRGGGQPQHF. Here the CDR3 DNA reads TGTGCCAGCAGCTGGGACAGGGGGGGAGGTCAGCCCCAGCATTTT.

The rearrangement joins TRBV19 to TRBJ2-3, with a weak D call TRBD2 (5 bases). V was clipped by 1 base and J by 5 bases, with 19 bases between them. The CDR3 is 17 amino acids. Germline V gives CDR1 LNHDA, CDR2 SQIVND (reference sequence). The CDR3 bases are TGTGCCAGTAGTATAGGGGGAGCGAGTACGGGGAGAGATACGCAGTATTTT. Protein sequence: CASSIGGASTGRDTQYF.

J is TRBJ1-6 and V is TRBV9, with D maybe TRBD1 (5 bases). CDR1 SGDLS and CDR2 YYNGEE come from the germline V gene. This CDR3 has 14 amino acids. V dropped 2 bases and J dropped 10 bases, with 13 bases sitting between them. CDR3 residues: CASSVGGFESPLHF. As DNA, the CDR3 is TGTGCCAGCAGCGTTGGGGGGTTTGAGTCACCCCTCCACTTT. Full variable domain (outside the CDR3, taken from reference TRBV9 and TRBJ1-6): DSGVTQTPKHLITATGQRVTLRCSPRSGDLSVYWYQQSLDQGLQFLIQYYNGEERAKGNILERFSAQQFPDLHSELNLSSLELGDSALYFCASSVGGFESPLHFGNGTRLTVT.

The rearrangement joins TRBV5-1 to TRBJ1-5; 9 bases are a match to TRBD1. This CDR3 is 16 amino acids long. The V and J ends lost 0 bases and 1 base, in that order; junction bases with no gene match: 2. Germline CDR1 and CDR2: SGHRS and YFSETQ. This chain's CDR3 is CASSLGGTGSNQPQHF. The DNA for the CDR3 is TGCGCCAGCAGCTTGGGGGGGACAGGGAGCAATCAGCCCCAGCATTTT.

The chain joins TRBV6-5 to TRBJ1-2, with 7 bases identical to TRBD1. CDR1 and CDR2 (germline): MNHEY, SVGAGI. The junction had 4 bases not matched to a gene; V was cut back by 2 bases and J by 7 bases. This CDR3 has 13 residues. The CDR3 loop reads CASSYAAGGGYTF. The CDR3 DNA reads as TGTGCCAGCAGTTACGCGGCAGGGGGTGGCTACACCTTC.

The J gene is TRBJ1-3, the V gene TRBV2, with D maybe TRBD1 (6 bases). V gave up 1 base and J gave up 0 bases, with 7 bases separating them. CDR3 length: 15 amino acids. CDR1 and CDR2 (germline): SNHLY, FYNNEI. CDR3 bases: TGTGCCAGCAGTGAAGACAGGGCCTCTGGAAACACCATATATTTT. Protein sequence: CASSEDRASGNTIYF. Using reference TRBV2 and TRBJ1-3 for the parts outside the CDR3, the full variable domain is EPEVTQTPSHQVTQMGQEVILRCVPISNHLYFYWYRQILGQKVEFLVSFYNNEISEKSEIFDDQFSVERPDGSNFTLKIRSTKLEDSAMYFCASSEDRASGNTIYFGEGSWLTVV.

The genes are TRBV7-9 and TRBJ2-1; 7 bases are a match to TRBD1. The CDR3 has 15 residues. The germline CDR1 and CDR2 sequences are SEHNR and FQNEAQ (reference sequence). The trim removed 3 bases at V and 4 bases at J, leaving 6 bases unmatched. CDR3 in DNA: TGTGCCAGCAGCTTGGCCGGGACAGAATACAATGAGCAGTTCTTC. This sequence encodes CASSLAGTEYNEQFF.

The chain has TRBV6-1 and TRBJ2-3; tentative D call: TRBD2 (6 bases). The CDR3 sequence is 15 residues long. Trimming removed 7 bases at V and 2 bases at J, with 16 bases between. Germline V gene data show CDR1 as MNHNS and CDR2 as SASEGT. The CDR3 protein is CASTRGRIITDTQYF. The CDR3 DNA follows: TGTGCCAGCACTAGAGGGAGGATTATCACAGATACGCAGTATTTT.

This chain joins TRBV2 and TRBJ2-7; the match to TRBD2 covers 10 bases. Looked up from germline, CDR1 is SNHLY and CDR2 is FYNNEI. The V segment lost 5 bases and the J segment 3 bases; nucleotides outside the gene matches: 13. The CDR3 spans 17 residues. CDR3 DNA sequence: TGTGCCAGCAGTCTCAGAGGGCTAGCGGGAGTGGTCTACGAGCAGTACTTC. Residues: CASSLRGLAGVVYEQYF.

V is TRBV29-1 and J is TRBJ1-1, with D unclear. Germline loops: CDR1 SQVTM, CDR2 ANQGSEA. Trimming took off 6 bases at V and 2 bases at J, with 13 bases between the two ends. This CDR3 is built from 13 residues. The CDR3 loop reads CSVRKSGNTEAFF. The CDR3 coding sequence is TGCAGCGTGCGGAAGTCGGGTAACACTGAAGCTTTCTTT.

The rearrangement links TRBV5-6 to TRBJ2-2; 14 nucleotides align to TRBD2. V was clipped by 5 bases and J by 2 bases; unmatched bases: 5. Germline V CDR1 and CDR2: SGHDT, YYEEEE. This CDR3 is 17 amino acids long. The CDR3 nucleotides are TGTGCCAGCAGTGCGGGACTAGCGGGGGCAAACACCGGGGAGCTGTTTTTT. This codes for CASSAGLAGANTGELFF.